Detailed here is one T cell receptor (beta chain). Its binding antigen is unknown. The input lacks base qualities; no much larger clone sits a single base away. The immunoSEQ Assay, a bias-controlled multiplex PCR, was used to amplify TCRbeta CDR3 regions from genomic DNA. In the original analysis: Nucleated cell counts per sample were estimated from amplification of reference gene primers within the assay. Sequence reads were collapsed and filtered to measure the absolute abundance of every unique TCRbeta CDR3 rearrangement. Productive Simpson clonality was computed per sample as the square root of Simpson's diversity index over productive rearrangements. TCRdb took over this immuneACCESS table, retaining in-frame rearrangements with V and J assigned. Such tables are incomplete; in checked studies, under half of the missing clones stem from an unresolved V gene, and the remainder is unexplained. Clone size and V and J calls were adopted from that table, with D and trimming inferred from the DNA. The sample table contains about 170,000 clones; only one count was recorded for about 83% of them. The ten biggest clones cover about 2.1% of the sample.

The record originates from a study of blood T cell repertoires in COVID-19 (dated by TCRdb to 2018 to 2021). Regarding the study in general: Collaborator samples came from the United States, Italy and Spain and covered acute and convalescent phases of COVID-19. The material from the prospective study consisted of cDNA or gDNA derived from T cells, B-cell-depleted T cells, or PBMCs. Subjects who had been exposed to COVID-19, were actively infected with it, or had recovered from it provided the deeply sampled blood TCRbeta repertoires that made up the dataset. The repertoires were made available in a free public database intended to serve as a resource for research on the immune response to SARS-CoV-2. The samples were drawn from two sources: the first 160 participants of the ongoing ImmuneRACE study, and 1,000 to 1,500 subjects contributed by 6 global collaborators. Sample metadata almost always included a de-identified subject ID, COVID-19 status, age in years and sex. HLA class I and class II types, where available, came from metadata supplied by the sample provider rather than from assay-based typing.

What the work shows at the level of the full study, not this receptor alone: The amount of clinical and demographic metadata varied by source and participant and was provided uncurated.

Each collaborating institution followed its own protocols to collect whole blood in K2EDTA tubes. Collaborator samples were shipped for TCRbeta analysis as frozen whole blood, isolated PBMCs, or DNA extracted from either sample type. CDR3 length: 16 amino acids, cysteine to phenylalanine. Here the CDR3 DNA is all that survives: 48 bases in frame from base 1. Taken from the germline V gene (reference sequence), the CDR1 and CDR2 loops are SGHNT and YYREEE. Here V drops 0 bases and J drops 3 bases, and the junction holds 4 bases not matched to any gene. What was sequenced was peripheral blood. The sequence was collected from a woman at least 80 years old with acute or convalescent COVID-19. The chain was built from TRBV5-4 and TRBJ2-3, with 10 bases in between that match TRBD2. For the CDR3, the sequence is CASSLATSGATDTQYF. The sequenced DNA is TGTGCCAGCAGCTTGGCAACTAGCGGGGCTACAGATACGCAGTATTTT.